The next 31 T cell receptor beta chains were all read from a single sample in a study of blood T cells in healthy people across ages. Through a sample-barcoded 5' primer and a J-beta primer mix, a second PCR was run for roughly 7 to 12 cycles. In TCRdb, the 5' RACE reads were re-called with MiXCR into one record per CDR3 protein. This repertoire shows roughly 730,000 distinct CDR3 sequences, approximately 60% found once; its top ten account for roughly 26%. The sample consisted of blood. These receptor sequences come from a middle-aged man in good health.

Many counts were recorded for this clonotype. The chain employs TRBV4-2 and TRBJ2-4; D is ambiguous. V lost 0 bases and J 6 bases, leaving 0 bases between the germline ends. The CDR3 is 11 amino acids. CDR1 and CDR2 from the germline V gene are LGHNA and YNFKEQ. Here the CDR3 reads CASSQENIQYF. The DNA of the CDR3 is TGTGCCAGCAGCCAAGAAAACATTCAGTACTTC.

This clonotype was observed a handful of times. The rearrangement uses TRBV15 and TRBJ1-6; D possibly corresponds to TRBD1 (5 bases). CDR3 length: 15 amino acids. V was pared by 5 bases and J by 0 bases, with 8 bases between. Germline V gene sequence: CDR1 LNHNV, CDR2 YYDKDF (reference sequence). The CDR3 nucleotides read TGTGCCACCAGCGAAAGGGGCTCCTATAATTCACCCCTCCACTTT. Amino acids: CATSERGSYNSPLHF.

This chain joins TRBV28 and TRBJ1-5; possible D gene TRBD1, 5 bases. Between the trimmed V and J ends, which lost 2 bases and 15 bases, there was a span of 17 bases. Germline V gene lookup returns CDR1 MDHEN and CDR2 SYDVKM. The CDR3 sequence is 13 residues long. The CDR3 DNA reads as TGTGCCAGCAGTTTACTGAGCCCCAGGGTGTTGCATTTT. This translates into CASSLLSPRVLHF. Full variable domain (remainder filled in from reference TRBV28 and TRBJ1-5): DVKVTQSSRYLVKRTGEKVFLECVQDMDHENMFWYRQDPGLGLRLIYFSYDVKMKEKGDIPEGYSVSREKKERFSLILESASTNQTSMYLCASSLLSPRVLHFGDGTRLSIL.

With respect to this clonotype: A much larger clone lies one base from this, so it may be a read error. V and J are TRBV5-1 and TRBJ2-7, with TRBD2 matching over 8 bases. Germline trimming cut 0 bases from V and 2 bases from J; bases unmatched to any gene: 4. Germline assignment: CDR1 SGHRS and CDR2 YFSETQ. The CDR3 length is 15 residues. CDR3 bases: TGCGCCAGCAGCTTGGGAATCGGGGGGGCCTACGAGCAGTACTTC. This codes for CASSLGIGGAYEQYF.

The chain links TRBV6-2 or TRBV6-3 to TRBJ1-3, with 9 nucleotides matching TRBD1. This CDR3 contains 16 residues. The V gene's germline CDR1 is MNHEY and CDR2 SVGEGT. J gave up 0 bases and V 5 bases, and 5 bases lay outside the gene matches. As DNA, the CDR3 is TGTGCCAGCAGTGATCCGGGACAGGGCTCTGGAAACACCATATATTTT. Its protein is CASSDPGQGSGNTIYF.

V and J are TRBV6-2 or TRBV6-3 and TRBJ2-3; the D is unclear. Trimming removed 7 bases from V and 3 bases from J, with 5 bases in between. The CDR3 has 11 residues. The germline gives CDR1 MNHEY, CDR2 SVGEGT. CDR3 sequence: CASIPTDTQYF. Here the CDR3 DNA reads TGTGCCAGCATTCCAACAGATACGCAGTATTTT.

This sequence joins TRBV5-1 and TRBJ2-3; 7 bases align to TRBD2. J gave up 3 bases and V 3 bases, and 13 bases lay outside the gene matches. Germline values: CDR1 SGHRS, CDR2 YFSETQ. This CDR3 spans 17 amino acids. DNA of the CDR3: TGCGCCAGCAGCTGGGAGGGGCGCGGGGGAAATACAGATACGCAGTATTTT. Protein: CASSWEGRGGNTDTQYF. Together with reference TRBV5-1 and TRBJ2-3, the CDR3 gives the full variable domain: KAGVTQTPRYLIKTRGQQVTLSCSPISGHRSVSWYQQTPGQGLQFLFEYFSETQRNKGNFPGRFSGRQFSNSRSEMNVSTLELGDSALYLCASSWEGRGGNTDTQYFGPGTRLTVL.

The chain carries TRBV5-6 and TRBJ1-1, with 8 nucleotides matching TRBD1. The V gene's germline CDR1 is SGHDT and CDR2 YYEEEE. The CDR3 is 13 residues long. V lost 3 bases, J lost 4 bases, and 2 bases stayed unmatched. The CDR3 reads CASSYRGATEAFF. The CDR3 DNA follows: TGTGCCAGCAGCTACAGGGGGGCCACTGAAGCTTTCTTT.

The chain has TRBV20-1 and TRBJ2-3; D is unclear. This CDR3 spans 13 amino acids. Germline loops: CDR1 DFQATT, CDR2 SNEGSKA (reference sequence). CDR3 protein: CSPDPSGADTQYF. As DNA, the CDR3 is TGCAGCCCGGATCCCTCGGGCGCAGATACGCAGTATTTT.

The J gene is TRBJ2-5, the V gene TRBV7-6; the D is unclear. The CDR3 covers 13 residues. Trimming removed 0 bases at V and 7 bases at J, with 9 bases between. CDR1 SGHVS and CDR2 FNYEAQ come from the germline V gene. The CDR3 DNA sequence: TGTGCCAGCAGCTTAGCGCTAGTGGGGACCCAGTACTTC. Translated: CASSLALVGTQYF.

This chain joins TRBV12-3 or TRBV12-4 and TRBJ1-2; 10 bases agree with TRBD1. CDR3 length: 17 residues. Trimming removed 6 bases from V and 7 bases from J; junction bases left unmatched: 17. The CDR3 is CASSPTNDRGPASGYTF. Here the CDR3 DNA reads TGTGCCAGCAGCCCCACCAACGACAGGGGGCCAGCATCTGGCTACACCTTC.

V and J are TRBV3-1 and TRBJ1-1; no clear D. CDR3 size: 14 residues. V was trimmed by 4 bases and J by 11 bases, leaving 20 bases between them. In germline, CDR1 is LGHDT, CDR2 YNNKEL (reference sequence). The CDR3 region is CASSPSPQSGSAFF. The CDR3, as DNA: TGTGCCAGCAGCCCTAGTCCTCAATCCGGTTCGGCTTTCTTT.

This clonotype has more than one count but fewer than ten. The chain is built from TRBV5-6 and TRBJ2-7, with D tentatively TRBD2 (6 bases). The V gene's germline CDR1 is SGHDT and CDR2 YYEEEE. The CDR3 has 15 amino acids. V was pared by 1 base and J by 0 bases, with 11 bases between. DNA for the CDR3: TGTGCCAGCAGCTTGTTTCGGGGGTTCTCCTACGAGCAGTACTTC. It is translated as CASSLFRGFSYEQYF.

DNA for the CDR3: TGTGCCACCAGCAGGGCGGACCGACAGGGCCAAGAGACCCAGTACTTC. As protein: CATSRADRQGQETQYF. The rearrangement links TRBV15 to TRBJ2-5, with TRBD1 identical over 7 bases. Trimming cost V 3 bases and J 1 base; bases outside gene matches: 8. The CDR3 length is 16 residues. The germline V gene encodes CDR1 LNHNV and CDR2 YYDKDF (reference sequence).

The V gene is TRBV12-3 or TRBV12-4, the J gene TRBJ2-7; D unclear. V was clipped by 1 base and J by 2 bases, with 15 bases between them. The CDR3 has 16 amino acids. The CDR3 sequence is CASSLDGGPPPYEQYF. CDR3 sequence (DNA): TGTGCCAGCAGTTTAGACGGCGGACCTCCCCCCTACGAGCAGTACTTC.

The rearrangement uses TRBV6-5 and TRBJ2-1; D is uncertain. The CDR3 covers 12 residues. Trimming left V 4 bases short and J 8 bases short, with 9 bases between. Looked up from germline, CDR1 is MNHEY and CDR2 is SVGAGI. The CDR3 reads CASSCSTDEQFF. The CDR3 DNA is TGTGCCAGCAGTTGCTCGACGGATGAGCAGTTCTTC.

In nucleotides, the CDR3 is TGTGCCAGCCTGTTAAGCGGGAGTCGGAATGAGCAGTTCTTC. It codes for CASLLSGSRNEQFF. V is TRBV3-1 and J is TRBJ2-1, with TRBD2 matching over 8 bases. The CDR3 extends over 14 amino acids. The ends lost 8 bases at V and 7 bases at J; junction bases unmatched: 10. Germline CDR1 LGHDT, CDR2 YNNKEL (reference sequence).

The gene calls are TRBV6-5 and TRBJ2-1; 9 bases fit TRBD1. The V gene's germline CDR1 is MNHEY and CDR2 SVGAGI. The junction had 6 bases not matched to a gene; V was cut back by 2 bases and J by 7 bases. This CDR3 contains 15 residues. Here the CDR3 DNA reads TGTGCCAGCAGTTACGCGAGACAGGGGGGAAATGAGCAGTTCTTC. Protein product: CASSYARQGGNEQFF.

V is TRBV15 and J is TRBJ2-7, with D perhaps TRBD1 or TRBD2 (5 bases each). CDR3 size: 15 residues. Germline loops: CDR1 LNHNV, CDR2 YYDKDF (reference sequence). The V end was cut by 3 bases, the J end by 4 bases, with 16 bases between. The CDR3 sequence: CATSRGMGVQYEQYF. DNA of the CDR3: TGTGCCACCAGCAGGGGGATGGGGGTCCAATACGAGCAGTACTTC.

The rearrangement links TRBV4-1 to TRBJ1-2; no clear D gene. Deletions cut 1 base from V and 0 bases from J, with 9 bases between. This CDR3 region has 15 residues. The germline CDR1 and CDR2 sequences are MGHRA and YSYEKL. CDR3 in amino acids: CASSQGRSANYGYTF. CDR3 nucleotides: TGCGCCAGCAGCCAAGGACGCTCAGCTAACTATGGCTACACCTTC.

The genes are TRBV13 and TRBJ2-2; 7 nucleotides agree with TRBD2. The CDR3 consists of 17 residues. Unmatched junction bases numbered 13, after V lost 4 bases and J lost 5 bases. The germline gives CDR1 PRHDT, CDR2 FYEKMQ (reference sequence). The CDR3 DNA sequence: TGTGCCAGCAGCTCCGTCGGGGGGAGTCGGGTAACCGGGGAGCTGTTTTTT. Protein: CASSSVGGSRVTGELFF.

The chain combines TRBV5-1 with TRBJ2-3; D call uncertain. The CDR3 consists of 14 residues. Trimming pared 5 bases from V and 4 bases from J, leaving 14 bases between. CDR1 and CDR2 from the germline V gene are SGHRS and YFSETQ. The CDR3 sequence is CASRFYGVPDTQYF. CDR3 in DNA: TGCGCCAGCAGGTTTTATGGGGTTCCAGATACGCAGTATTTT.

This sequence joins TRBV20-1 and TRBJ2-7, with a possible D match to TRBD2 (7 bases). CDR3 length: 12 residues. Germline V gives CDR1 DFQATT, CDR2 SNEGSKA (reference sequence). V lost 3 bases and J 3 bases, leaving 9 bases between the germline ends. The CDR3 spells CSASGGRYEQYF. CDR3 DNA: TGCAGTGCTAGCGGGGGGCGCTACGAGCAGTACTTC.

The gene calls are TRBV12-3 or TRBV12-4 and TRBJ2-7; 7 bases align to TRBD1. The CDR3 length is 13 residues. V lost 5 bases, J lost 3 bases, and 4 bases stayed unmatched. CDR3 bases: TGTGCCAGCAGTGCTTACAGGGGCTACGAGCAGTACTTC. It yields the protein CASSAYRGYEQYF.

The chain carries TRBV20-1 and TRBJ1-2; no firm D call. CDR1 and CDR2 from the germline V gene are DFQATT and SNEGSKA (reference sequence). V was shortened by 3 bases and J by 8 bases, with 22 bases between the two germline ends. The CDR3 runs 15 residues. CDR3 coding DNA: TGCAGTGCTAGCCGGGTGAACAGACCCTTACGGGGCTACACCTTC. Its protein is CSASRVNRPLRGYTF.

The chain recombines TRBV10-3 with TRBJ2-7, with 7 bases fitting TRBD1. Judging by the DNA end, TRBJ2-5 fits better; the J call may be wrong. The CDR3 consists of 14 residues. Per germline, CDR1 ENHRY and CDR2 SYGVKD. CDR3 sequence (DNA): TGTGCCATCAGTGAGTCAGGCAGGGGGGAGACCCAGTACTTC. The encoded protein is CAISESGRGETQYF.

This chain links TRBV20-1 with TRBJ2-6; 8 bases match TRBD1. CDR3 size: 19 residues. Per the germline V gene, CDR1 is DFQATT and CDR2 is SNEGSKA (reference sequence). The ends lost 1 base at V and 4 bases at J; junction bases unmatched: 15. CDR3: CSARVIRDRIISGANVLTF. The CDR3, as DNA: TGCAGTGCTAGAGTGATTCGGGACAGGATTATCTCAGGGGCCAACGTCCTGACTTTC.

In this sample, this clonotype turned up once. This chain uses TRBV2 with TRBJ2-5; 9 bases map to TRBD2. TRBJ2-7 explains the end of the DNA better; the J call may be wrong. There are 16 residues in the CDR3. The germline V gene has CDR1 SNHLY and CDR2 FYNNEI. The CDR3 is CASSEGPSGASYEQYF. CDR3 sequence (DNA): TGTGCCAGCAGTGAAGGGCCTAGCGGGGCCTCCTACGAGCAGTACTTC.

There are a few counts of this clonotype. The chain is built from TRBV30 and TRBJ1-1; perhaps TRBD1 as D (6 bases). V lost 6 bases, J lost 2 bases, and 16 bases lay in between. This CDR3 has 14 amino acids. Germline CDR1 GTSNPN, CDR2 SVGIG (reference sequence). CDR3 amino acids: CACYRPGANTEAFF. CDR3 sequence (DNA): TGTGCCTGCTACCGGCCAGGGGCAAACACTGAAGCTTTCTTT.

The V and J genes are TRBV29-1 and TRBJ2-4; D gene ambiguous. Germline CDR1 reads SQVTM; CDR2 reads ANQGSEA. This CDR3 has 14 amino acids. The germline V and J ends were trimmed by 4 bases and 7 bases, with 17 bases remaining between them. CDR3 protein: CSVVVGVRMNIQYF. The CDR3 bases are TGCAGCGTTGTGGTTGGAGTACGCATGAACATTCAGTACTTC.

V gene TRBV3-1 combines with J gene TRBJ1-5, with D hard to call. V lost 2 bases, J lost 0 bases, and 8 bases lay in between. This CDR3 comprises 15 residues. Germline values: CDR1 LGHDT, CDR2 YNNKEL (reference sequence). CDR3 DNA sequence: TGTGCCAGCAGCCAATTTCGGGGTAGCAATCAGCCCCAGCATTTT. It yields the protein CASSQFRGSNQPQHF.